The 28 T cell receptor beta chains in this list originate from one sample, sequenced in a study of cytomegalovirus exposure and HLA in healthy donors. The PCR ran on 60 Vbeta and 13 Jbeta primers. Only in-frame clones appear in the TCRdb table, and some are missing; sequencing was by immunoSEQ multiplex PCR. The data show 140,000 to 150,000 clones, around three quarters seen once. Sequencing was performed on PBMCs. The receptors were gathered from a man aged 40-49 years in good health and CMV-seropositive.

CDR3 nucleotide sequence: TGTGCCACCAGCAGAGACCCCAAGGGGGCCTACGAGCAGTACTTC. Translation: CATSRDPKGAYEQYF. J is TRBJ2-7 and V is TRBV15; possibly TRBD1 for D (6 bases). CDR3 length equals 15 residues. V lost 0 bases and J lost 2, with 11 bases in between. Germline V CDR1 and CDR2: LNHNV, YYDKDF (reference sequence). Using reference TRBV15 and TRBJ2-7 for the parts outside the CDR3, the full variable domain is DAMVIQNPRYQVTQFGKPVTLSCSQTLNHNVMYWYQQKSSQAPKLLFHYYDKDFNNEADTPDNFQSRRPNTSFCFLDIRSPGLGDTAMYLCATSRDPKGAYEQYFGPGTRLTVT.

This sequence joins TRBV7-2 and TRBJ1-2; D gene ambiguous. Germline V gene lookup returns CDR1 SGHTA and CDR2 FQGNSA. The CDR3 extends over 16 amino acids. The V gene lost 5 bases and the J gene lost 6 bases, with 22 bases spanning the gap. The CDR3 nucleotides are TGTGCCAGCAGCCCCATCTCCGGGTTGCGAGGTGATGGCTACACCTTC. This sequence encodes CASSPISGLRGDGYTF.

This chain joins TRBV5-1 and TRBJ1-1; D is perhaps TRBD1 (6 bases). Trimming removed 0 bases at V and 1 base at J, with 10 bases between. This CDR3 has 15 residues. The V gene's germline CDR1 is SGHRS and CDR2 YFSETQ. In nucleotides, the CDR3 is TGCGCCAGCAGCTTGGGGGCAGGGGCGAACACTGAAGCTTTCTTT. It encodes CASSLGAGANTEAFF.

The chain carries TRBV19 and TRBJ2-5, with D possibly being TRBD2 (7 bases). The CDR3 runs to 14 residues. V lost 9 bases, J lost 1 base, and 15 bases lay in between. Germline V gene lookup returns CDR1 LNHDA and CDR2 SQIVND (reference sequence). The CDR3 DNA is TGTGCCAGCGGGGGGCAGGGGTCCCAAGAGACCCAGTACTTC. It specifies CASGGQGSQETQYF. Full variable domain (outside the CDR3, taken from reference TRBV19 and TRBJ2-5): DGGITQSPKYLFRKEGQNVTLSCEQNLNHDAMYWYRQDPGQGLRLIYYSQIVNDFQKGDIAEGYSVSREKKESFPLTVTSAQKNPTAFYLCASGGQGSQETQYFGPGTRLLVL.

This clone has a handful of counts. V is TRBV5-5 and J is TRBJ2-5, with TRBD2 matching over 10 bases. From germline, CDR1 is SGHKS and CDR2 YYEKEE (reference sequence). With 0 bases clipped from V and 5 bases from J, the junction kept 4 bases outside the gene matches. The CDR3 runs to 15 residues. The CDR3 reads CASSLVLAGVETQYF. CDR3 DNA: TGTGCCAGCAGCTTGGTTCTAGCGGGAGTTGAGACCCAGTACTTC.

This rearrangement joins TRBV28 to TRBJ2-1; D is possibly TRBD2 (5 bases). V was cut by 5 bases and J by 7 bases, with 18 bases left in between. The CDR3 consists of 15 residues. The V gene's germline CDR1 is MDHEN and CDR2 SYDVKM. The CDR3 bases are TGTGCCAGCAGTCCCACTAGGGCAGCCCTAAATGAGCAGTTCTTC. This translates into CASSPTRAALNEQFF.

The chain carries TRBV2 and TRBJ1-5, with 7 bases that match TRBD1. The CDR3 spans 15 residues. Germline-derived CDR1 and CDR2 are SNHLY and FYNNEI. Trimming removed 11 bases from V and 1 base from J; junction bases left unmatched: 11. This CDR3 is CASQGEEKSNQPQHF. CDR3 DNA sequence: TGTGCCTCCCAGGGGGAGGAGAAAAGCAATCAGCCCCAGCATTTT.

The V and J genes are TRBV5-1 and TRBJ1-2; D remains unclear. Germline V lookup: CDR1 SGHRS, CDR2 YFSETQ. V was trimmed by 7 bases and J by 3 bases, leaving 16 bases between them. The CDR3 is 14 residues long. CDR3 DNA sequence: TGCGCCAGCGGGGAAGGAGGTTTCGACTATGGCTACACCTTC. It translates to CASGEGGFDYGYTF.

CDR3 nucleotides: TGTGCCAGCACCCTGGGGGGGCAGTCAGCTTTCTTT. It encodes CASTLGGQSAFF. The V gene is TRBV28, the J gene TRBJ1-1, with D perhaps matching TRBD1 (6 bases). CDR1 is MDHEN and CDR2 is SYDVKM in the germline V gene. The V gene lost 7 bases and the J gene lost 10 bases, with 16 bases spanning the gap. This CDR3 is 12 amino acids long.

This chain joins TRBV14 and TRBJ2-7; D remains ambiguous. V was clipped by 4 bases and J by 3 bases, with 10 bases between them. The length of the CDR3 is 13 residues. Germline V gene sequence: CDR1 SGHDN, CDR2 FVKESK. Here the CDR3 reads CASSRSPGYEQYF. In nucleotides, the CDR3 is TGTGCCAGCAGCCGCTCCCCGGGCTACGAGCAGTACTTC.

The V gene is TRBV4-1, the J gene TRBJ2-1; TRBD2 aligns across 12 bases. With V trimmed by 3 bases and J by 5 bases, 8 bases remained unmatched. Germline assignment: CDR1 MGHRA and CDR2 YSYEKL. The CDR3 totals 17 residues. Here the CDR3 DNA reads TGCGCCAGCAGCCAGACCACTAGCGGGAGGTTTCACAATGAGCAGTTCTTC. Amino acids: CASSQTTSGRFHNEQFF.

This clone appeared a single time. The rearrangement links TRBV4-3 to TRBJ1-2, with a weak D call TRBD1 (5 bases). This CDR3 comprises 15 residues. Germline V CDR1 and CDR2: LGHNA, YSLEER. Trimming removed 1 base from V and 3 bases from J, with 12 bases in between. The CDR3, as DNA: TGCGCCAGCAGCCAAGGACAGATCCCTTACTATGGCTACACCTTC. Its protein is CASSQGQIPYYGYTF.

CDR3 loop: CASSSWGQTGSGNTIYF. In DNA form, the CDR3 reads TGTGCCAGCAGCAGCTGGGGCCAGACAGGCTCTGGAAACACCATATATTTT. The chain combines TRBV5-5 with TRBJ1-3, with D possibly TRBD1 on 6 matching bases. CDR1 and CDR2 (germline): SGHKS, YYEKEE (reference sequence). Deletions cut 4 bases from V and 0 bases from J, with 17 bases between. CDR3 length: 17 residues.

This clone has a handful of counts. V is TRBV30 and J is TRBJ1-5, with 7 bases fitting TRBD1. Germline V gives CDR1 GTSNPN, CDR2 SVGIG (reference sequence). This CDR3 is built from 14 residues. J gave up 7 bases and V 0 bases, and 6 bases lay outside the gene matches. As DNA, the CDR3 is TGTGCCTGGAGTGTACCGGAGGGGGCCCAGCCCCAGCATTTT. This encodes CAWSVPEGAQPQHF. The full variable domain, with the rest looked up from reference TRBV30 and TRBJ1-5, is SQTIHQWPATLVQPVGSPLSLECTVEGTSNPNLYWYRQAAGRGLQLLFYSVGIGQISSEVPQNLSASRPQDRQFILSSKKLLLSDSGFYLCAWSVPEGAQPQHFGDGTRLSIL.

V usage is TRBV7-8 and J usage is TRBJ2-1; no reliable D call. V gave up 4 bases and J gave up 0 bases, with 10 bases separating them. Per germline, CDR1 SGHVS and CDR2 FQNEAQ. There are 15 residues in the CDR3. This chain's CDR3 is CASSSDLSSYNEQFF. The CDR3 bases are TGTGCCAGCAGCTCCGACTTGAGCTCCTACAATGAGCAGTTCTTC.

The chain couples TRBV7-6 to TRBJ2-7, with 14 bases fitting TRBD2. Per germline, CDR1 SGHVS and CDR2 FNYEAQ. The CDR3 covers 17 residues. The V and J ends lost 5 bases and 4 bases, in that order; junction bases with no gene match: 10. The CDR3 sequence is CASSPPAGLAGVYEQYF. CDR3 in DNA: TGTGCCAGCAGCCCGCCGGCGGGACTAGCGGGAGTTTACGAGCAGTACTTC.

The genes are TRBV25-1 and TRBJ2-3, with 7 bases aligning to TRBD2. Germline assignment: CDR1 MGHDK and CDR2 SYGVNS. V lost 4 bases, J lost 4 bases, and 5 bases stayed unmatched. The CDR3 consists of 14 residues. This CDR3 is CASSGRLAPDTQYF. The CDR3 region has the DNA TGTGCCAGCAGTGGGAGACTAGCCCCAGATACGCAGTATTTT. The full variable domain, rest sourced from reference TRBV25-1 and TRBJ2-3, is EADIYQTPRYLVIGTGKKITLECSQTMGHDKMYWYQQDPGMELHLIHYSYGVNSTEKGDLSSESTVSRIRTEHFPLTLESARPSHTSQYLCASSGRLAPDTQYFGPGTRLTVL.

The CDR3 protein is CASSYDSNQPQHF. The CDR3 DNA follows: TGTGCCAGCAGTTACGACTCCAATCAGCCCCAGCATTTT. This rearrangement joins TRBV6-6 to TRBJ1-5, with D unresolved. The V end lost 2 bases, the J end lost 3 bases, and 5 bases lay between the germline ends. Germline CDR1 reads MNHNY; CDR2 reads SVGAGI (reference sequence). The CDR3 sequence is 13 residues long.

V usage is TRBV6-5 and J usage is TRBJ1-1; TRBD1 agrees at 8 bases. Germline V gene sequence: CDR1 MNHEY, CDR2 SVGAGI. The length of the CDR3 is 15 residues. V lost 5 bases to trimming and J lost 3 bases; unmatched junction nucleotides: 8. CDR3 sequence (DNA): TGTGCCAGCAGTGCCGACAGGGGACGGTACACTGAAGCTTTCTTT. Translation gives CASSADRGRYTEAFF.

To note about this clone: Different DNA sequences within this sample yield the same CDR3. This chain links TRBV27 with TRBJ2-7; 9 bases agree with TRBD2. This CDR3 region has 14 residues. The germline V gene has CDR1 MNHEY and CDR2 SMNVEV (reference sequence). The ends lost 6 bases at V and 0 bases at J; junction bases unmatched: 3. CDR3 loop: CASRLAGGSYEQYF. The CDR3 nucleotides read TGTGCCAGCAGACTAGCGGGTGGCTCCTACGAGCAGTACTTC.

The rearrangement uses TRBV28 and TRBJ1-3; possibly TRBD1 for D (5 bases). There are 14 residues in the CDR3. Trimming stripped 5 bases from V and 0 bases from J, with 8 bases between. The V gene's germline CDR1 is MDHEN and CDR2 SYDVKM. Here the CDR3 reads CASSAGGSGNTIYF. The CDR3 region has the DNA TGTGCCAGCAGTGCGGGGGGCTCTGGAAACACCATATATTTT. The full variable domain, in which reference TRBV28 and TRBJ1-3 provide the parts outside the CDR3, is DVKVTQSSRYLVKRTGEKVFLECVQDMDHENMFWYRQDPGLGLRLIYFSYDVKMKEKGDIPEGYSVSREKKERFSLILESASTNQTSMYLCASSAGGSGNTIYFGEGSWLTVV.

Remarks on this clone: The junction departs from germline at one end; a sequencing error may be responsible. This rearrangement joins TRBV7-6 to TRBJ2-2; D is possibly TRBD2 (6 bases). CDR1 and CDR2 (germline): SGHVS, FNYEAQ. The CDR3 is made up of 17 amino acids. CDR3 DNA sequence: TGTTCCAGCAGCCCCTCACTAGCCCCGAGAGGTTCCGGGGAGCTGTTTTTT. Its translation: CSSSPSLAPRGSGELFF.

The rearrangement uses TRBV6-1 and TRBJ2-7; D perhaps matches TRBD1 (5 bases). The CDR3 sequence is 15 residues long. Germline-derived CDR1 and CDR2 are MNHNS and SASEGT. Trimming shortened V by 0 bases and J by 6 bases, and 15 bases separated the two germline ends. As DNA, the CDR3 is TGTGCCAGCAGTGAAGCTACTGGAAGGGGCGGCGAGCAGTACTTC. This codes for CASSEATGRGGEQYF.

The chain is built from TRBV10-1 and TRBJ2-7; D call uncertain. V dropped 3 bases and J dropped 2 bases, with 14 bases sitting between them. Germline lookup yields CDR1 WNHNN and CDR2 SYGVQD (reference sequence). The CDR3 spans 15 residues. The CDR3 region has the DNA TGCGCCAGCAGTGATTCCTTTAGAGCGCCCTACGAGCAGTACTTC. This translates into CASSDSFRAPYEQYF.

The chain recombines TRBV7-2 with TRBJ2-3; no definite D call. The V gene's germline CDR1 is SGHTA and CDR2 FQGNSA. There are 13 residues in the CDR3. Trimming took 4 bases from V and 1 from J, leaving 6 bases between them. In nucleotides, the CDR3 is TGTGCCAGCAGCTCCCCGGGCACAGATACGCAGTATTTT. Translating gives CASSSPGTDTQYF.

A single count supports this clone. The J gene is TRBJ1-2, the V gene TRBV7-2; 11 bases map to TRBD1. This CDR3 comprises 17 residues. The V gene's germline CDR1 is SGHTA and CDR2 FQGNSA. V shed 2 bases, J shed 2 bases, and the junction held 7 bases outside the gene matches. CDR3 residues: CASSLKGRTGGNYGYTF. CDR3 coding DNA: TGTGCCAGCAGCTTAAAAGGGAGGACAGGGGGCAACTATGGCTACACCTTC.

This clone has only a few counts. V usage is TRBV7-9 and J usage is TRBJ2-3, with a tentative D call TRBD2 (6 bases). Trimming pared 8 bases from V and 5 bases from J, leaving 20 bases between. The CDR3 is 15 amino acids. Germline CDR1 reads SEHNR; CDR2 reads FQNEAQ (reference sequence). CDR3 region: CASASLAALGDTQYF. For the CDR3, the DNA is TGTGCCAGCGCCTCCTTAGCGGCTTTGGGAGATACGCAGTATTTT. The variable domain in full, completed from reference TRBV7-9 and TRBJ2-3, reads DTGVSQNPRHKITKRGQNVTFRCDPISEHNRLYWYRQTLGQGPEFLTYFQNEAQLEKSRLLSDRFSAERPKGSFSTLEIQRTEQGDSAMYLCASASLAALGDTQYFGPGTRLTVL.

The chain carries TRBV19 and TRBJ1-1; 8 nucleotides match TRBD1. Germline CDR1 reads LNHDA; CDR2 reads SQIVND (reference sequence). V lost 1 base and J lost 6; bases outside the gene matches: 4. CDR3 size: 14 residues. The CDR3 here is CASSIVQGAAEAFF. The DNA for the CDR3 is TGTGCCAGTAGTATAGTTCAGGGGGCCGCTGAAGCTTTCTTT.